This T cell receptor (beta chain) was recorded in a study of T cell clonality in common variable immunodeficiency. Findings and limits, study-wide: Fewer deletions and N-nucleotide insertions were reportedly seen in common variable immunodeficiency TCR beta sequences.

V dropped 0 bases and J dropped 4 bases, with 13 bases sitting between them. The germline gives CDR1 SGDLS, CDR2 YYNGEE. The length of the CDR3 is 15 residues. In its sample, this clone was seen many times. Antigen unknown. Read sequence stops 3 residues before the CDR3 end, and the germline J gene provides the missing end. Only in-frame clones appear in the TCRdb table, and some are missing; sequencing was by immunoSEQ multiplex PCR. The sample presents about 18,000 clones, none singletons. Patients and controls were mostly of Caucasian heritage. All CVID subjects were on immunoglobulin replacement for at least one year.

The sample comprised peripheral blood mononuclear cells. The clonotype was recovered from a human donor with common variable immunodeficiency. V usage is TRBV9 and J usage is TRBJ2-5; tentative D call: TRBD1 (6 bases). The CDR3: CASSVGSQGGETQYF. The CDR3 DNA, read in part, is TGTGCCAGCAGCGTAGGTTCACAGGGCGGAGAGACC. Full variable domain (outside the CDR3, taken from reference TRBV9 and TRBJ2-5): DSGVTQTPKHLITATGQRVTLRCSPRSGDLSVYWYQQSLDQGLQFLIQYYNGEERAKGNILERFSAQQFPDLHSELNLSSLELGDSALYFCASSVGSQGGETQYFGPGTRLLVL.